Sequencing of this T cell receptor (beta chain) was carried out in a study of blood T cell repertoires in COVID-19. Whole-study context: T cells, B-cell-depleted T cells, or PBMCs provided the cDNA or gDNA that served as material.

In the source study's methods: Using reference gene primer amplification, nucleated cell counts were estimated. Produced via immunoSEQ multiplex PCR; TCRdb's table is partial and in-frame only. V and J calls and clone size are copied from that table; D and trimming were computed from the DNA. The sample has 170,000 or so clones, more than 70% seen once. The material sequenced was peripheral blood. The TCR sequence derives from a man between 18 and 29 years old with active or convalescent COVID-19.

CDR3 coding DNA: TGTGCCAGCAGCGTAGGAGCAGGGGGATACTACGAGCAGTACTTC. Encoded protein: CASSVGAGGYYEQYF. This chain links TRBV9 with TRBJ2-7; 7 bases are shared with TRBD1. CDR1 and CDR2 (germline): SGDLS, YYNGEE. The CDR3 totals 15 residues. The V gene end was trimmed by 0 bases and the J gene end by 3 bases; junction bases not matched to a gene: 6.